This TCR beta chain comes out of a study of blood T cell repertoires in COVID-19. About the research overall: Acute and convalescent COVID-19 samples came from the United States, Italy and Spain. The analysed material was cDNA or gDNA that came from T cells, B-cell-depleted T cells, or PBMCs.

In the authors' methods: How many nucleated cells were present was estimated from reference gene primer amplification. Profiling relied on immunoSEQ multiplex PCR, and the TCRdb table lists in-frame clones only, not all of them. Clone size and the V and J calls come from that table; the DNA yielded D and trimming. The sample consists of 200,000 to 300,000 clones, 85% to 90% of them appearing once. This clone occurred many times. The CDR3 consists of 16 residues. The germline gives CDR1 SGHNT, CDR2 YENEEA. V was clipped by 5 bases and J by 7 bases; unmatched bases: 11. The V gene is TRBV11-3, the J gene TRBJ2-1; 10 bases are shared with TRBD1. The receptor was derived from a woman aged 40 to 49 with acute or convalescent COVID-19. What was sequenced was peripheral blood. The CDR3 sequence is CASSRRDRGSGNEQFF. Here the CDR3 DNA reads TGTGCCAGCAGCAGGAGGGACAGGGGATCGGGGAATGAGCAGTTCTTC.